The clone carrying this TCR delta chain has just a few counts. A far larger clone is one nucleotide away, so this likely arose from a read error. At the DNA level, this CDR3 is encoded by other sequences in the same sample as well. The data belong to a study of gamma-delta chains in newborns, infants, children. On the study more broadly: Microbial exposure reportedly drives polyclonal innate γδ T cell expansion after birth.

Germline loops: CDR1 GEAIGNYY, CDR2 EKD. The length of the CDR3 is 18 residues. TCRdb re-analyzed the reads via CATT. The sample carries 6,000 to 7,000 delta-chain clones, approximately 1.8% recorded once. Sequencing input: blood. The gene calls are TRDV2 and TRDJ3, with 11 bases that match TRDD3. The sequence derives from a child who was a newborn, infant or young child, either healthy, febrile or measles-vaccinated (not recorded which). DNA of the CDR3: TGTGCCTGCGACAAAATACTGGGGGATACCTGGGACACCCGACAGATGTTTTTC. Its protein product is CACDKILGDTWDTRQMFF.